This T cell receptor beta chain was recorded in a study of shared clonotypes between healthy human individuals. TCRdb's table, derived via immunoSEQ multiplex PCR, lists solely in-frame clones and lacks some. The data show some 1 million clones, about 80% seen once. Material: memory CD4+ T cells sorted from blood. The subset was: CD45RA-negative fraction. The receptor was isolated from a man between 18 and 29 years old in good health.

CDR3 sequence: CASSGQGGMPPRFF. Here the CDR3 DNA reads TGTGCCAGCAGCGGACAGGGGGGCATGCCTCCAAGGTTCTTC. The rearrangement links TRBV7-2 to TRBJ2-1; TRBD1 aligns across 10 bases. The CDR3 loop spans 14 amino acids. Trimming at V came to 5 bases and at J to 15 bases, leaving 13 bases not matched to a gene. Germline values: CDR1 SGHTA, CDR2 FQGNSA.